This TCR beta chain derives from a study of regulatory T cells in long-lasting Graves disease. The study, taken as a whole, reports: Under persistent disease, TRBV28, TRBJ1-2 and TRBJ2-5 were used preferentially.

Both iRepertoire HTBI primers and Arm-PCR of CDR3 regions were used to build the TCR beta libraries. A single record per CDR3 protein comes from TCRdb applying MiXCR to the multiplex PCR reads. The profile shows about 420,000 distinct CDR3 sequences, about 17% of them singletons. Germline CDR1 MNHEY, CDR2 SMNVEV (reference sequence). The trim removed 4 bases at V and 6 bases at J, leaving 12 bases unmatched. The CDR3 sequence is 19 residues long. This clonotype has at least ten counts. Its specificity is unknown. Time point specified: newly diagnosed GD, antithyroid drugs for less than 3 months. RNA extracted from PBMCs served as the sequencing template. These data were also filed under a second study, of T cells in Graves' hyperthyroidism and ophthalmopathy. In that study: The study left out patients who had uncontrolled infection, other autoimmune disease, pregnancy or lactation. Most clonotypes that expanded in the thyroid above 0.001 also showed up in blood.

The receptor was isolated from a woman younger than 30 with Graves disease. The genes are TRBV27 and TRBJ2-1; 16 bases map to TRBD2. Sequenced here: peripheral blood mononuclear cells (PBMCs), sampled at new diagnosis, from a patient treated with antithyroid drugs. The CDR3 region is CASSSATGLAGGTGNEQFF. The CDR3, as DNA: TGTGCCAGCAGTTCAGCAACGGGACTAGCGGGAGGGACTGGCAATGAGCAGTTCTTC.